A single sample gave rise to the 17 T cell receptor beta chains below, sequenced in a study of blood T cell repertoires in COVID-19. Assay used: immunoSEQ multiplex PCR; TCRdb lists only in-frame clones, some missing. This table holds about 220,000 clones, approximately 80% found once. The source material was PBMCs or T cells enriched from blood (not recorded which). The receptors here all came from a woman in her sixties or seventies who had recovered from COVID-19.

The V call is TRBV19, the J call TRBJ2-7; 9 bases map to TRBD1. Unmatched junction bases numbered 8, after V lost 1 base and J lost 7 bases. This CDR3 comprises 15 residues. CDR1 is LNHDA, CDR2 SQIVND, per germline (reference sequence). CDR3 amino acids: CASSIAQGAWSEQYF. CDR3 DNA: TGTGCCAGTAGTATAGCACAGGGGGCCTGGAGTGAGCAGTACTTC.

V usage is TRBV19 and J usage is TRBJ1-1; D is possibly TRBD1 (5 bases). The CDR3 consists of 15 residues. Trimming left V 1 base short and J 1 base short, with 10 bases between. The germline V gene has CDR1 LNHDA and CDR2 SQIVND (reference sequence). The CDR3 is CASSIARTGNTEAFF. CDR3 in DNA: TGTGCCAGTAGTATAGCCCGAACAGGGAACACTGAAGCTTTCTTT.

The rearrangement uses TRBV11-3 and TRBJ2-5; 8 positions agree with TRBD2. Germline V gene lookup returns CDR1 SGHNT and CDR2 YENEEA. Germline trimming cut 3 bases from V and 5 bases from J; bases unmatched to any gene: 8. This CDR3 spans 15 amino acids. Here the CDR3 DNA reads TGTGCCAGCAGCTTGGGGCCACAGCGGGAGGAGACCCAGTACTTC. It yields the protein CASSLGPQREETQYF.

The chain links TRBV15 to TRBJ2-6; no clear D gene. V lost 1 base and J lost 4, with 11 bases in between. Germline V gene data show CDR1 as LNHNV and CDR2 as YYDKDF (reference sequence). The CDR3 has 16 amino acids. The DNA of the CDR3 is TGTGCCACCAGCAGAGCCCTATCTGCGGGGGCCAACGTCCTGACTTTC. It encodes CATSRALSAGANVLTF.

This clone appeared once. The chain joins TRBV19 to TRBJ1-5; possibly TRBD1 for D (5 bases). The CDR3 extends over 16 amino acids. The ends were cut back, 2 bases at V and 2 bases at J, with 13 bases in the middle. Germline CDR1 is LNHDA and CDR2 is SQIVND (reference sequence). The CDR3 DNA reads TGTGCCAGTAGTATATATGGGGGGAACGGCAATCAGCCCCAGCATTTT. Its translation is CASSIYGGNGNQPQHF.

The rearrangement uses TRBV27 and TRBJ2-1; 7 bases match TRBD1. This CDR3 is built from 18 residues. Germline CDR1 is MNHEY and CDR2 is SMNVEV (reference sequence). Trimming at V came to 6 bases and at J to 1 base, leaving 15 bases not matched to a gene. DNA for the CDR3: TGTGCCAGCAGCTCCCGGACCGGAACAGGGGTTTCCTACAATGAGCAGTTCTTC. This translates into CASSSRTGTGVSYNEQFF.

This chain connects TRBV19 to TRBJ1-3; 8 nucleotides match TRBD1. The CDR3 has 17 amino acids. CDR1 is LNHDA, CDR2 SQIVND, per germline (reference sequence). Trimming removed 2 bases from V and 0 bases from J; junction bases left unmatched: 6. The CDR3 loop is CASSIYRTGNSGNTIYF. CDR3 sequence (DNA): TGTGCCAGTAGTATATACCGGACAGGGAACTCTGGAAACACCATATATTTT.

CDR3 coding DNA: TGTGCCAGCAGTTCTTACAGGGCCGGGGCCAACGTCCTGACTTTC. Protein product: CASSSYRAGANVLTF. J is TRBJ2-6 and V is TRBV7-2; D might be TRBD1 (6 bases). Trimming removed 6 bases from V and 4 bases from J, with 13 bases in between. CDR3 size: 15 residues. Germline CDR1 SGHTA, CDR2 FQGNSA.

V is TRBV3-1 (or the pseudogene TRBV3-2) and J is TRBJ1-6, with 7 bases fitting TRBD1. Losses at the gene ends were 1 base for V and 10 bases for J; bases not matched to a gene: 10. The germline V gene encodes CDR1 LGHDT and CDR2 YNNKEL (reference sequence). CDR3 length equals 16 residues. The CDR3 DNA reads TGTGCCAGCAGCCAAGGAGGCAGGGGGTTCAGCTCACCCCTCCACTTT. Protein: CASSQGGRGFSSPLHF.

This sequence joins TRBV4-2 and TRBJ1-1; D gene uncertain. The CDR3 length is 15 residues. V was clipped by 3 bases and J by 0 bases, with 11 bases between them. CDR1 LGHNA and CDR2 YNFKEQ come from the germline V gene. The CDR3 here is CASSQLSGVNTEAFF. The CDR3 DNA reads as TGTGCCAGCAGCCAGTTGAGCGGCGTGAACACTGAAGCTTTCTTT.

J is TRBJ1-1 and V is TRBV21-1. TRBV21-1 is noted as a pseudogene. The CDR3 covers 19 residues. The CDR3 DNA is TGTGCCAGCAGCAAACATAGTGGAGTCAATAGGCCATTGAACACTGAAGCTTTCTTT. Protein sequence: CASSKHSGVNRPLNTEAFF.

The gene calls are TRBV11-1 and TRBJ2-1; D perhaps matches TRBD2 (6 bases). V lost 3 bases and J 1 base, leaving 10 bases between the germline ends. The CDR3 is 15 residues long. Germline CDR1 SGHAT, CDR2 FQDESV (reference sequence). In DNA, the CDR3 is TGTGCCAGCAGCTTGGTGGGGGGTTCCTACAATGAGCAGTTCTTC. Translated, it gives CASSLVGGSYNEQFF.

The rearrangement links TRBV6-5 to TRBJ2-6; D not certain. With 2 bases removed from V and 3 bases from J, the gap between germline ends came to 8 bases. The CDR3 contains 15 residues. Germline CDR1 and CDR2: MNHEY and SVGAGI. CDR3 amino acids: CASSYPGGGANVLTF. The CDR3 DNA follows: TGTGCCAGCAGTTACCCAGGTGGTGGGGCCAACGTCCTGACTTTC.

The genes are TRBV5-8 and TRBJ2-1; 9 bases agree with TRBD1. Trimming removed 6 bases from V and 5 bases from J; junction bases left unmatched: 9. The CDR3 runs 15 residues. Germline lookup yields CDR1 SGHTS and CDR2 YDEGEE. The CDR3 sequence is CASTPGTGLDNEQFF. As DNA, the CDR3 is TGTGCCAGCACTCCCGGGACAGGGTTGGACAATGAGCAGTTCTTC.

The genes are TRBV27 and TRBJ2-1; 9 bases match TRBD1. V shed 8 bases, J shed 5 bases, and the junction held 4 bases outside the gene matches. CDR3 length equals 13 residues. Germline V CDR1 and CDR2: MNHEY, SMNVEV (reference sequence). The CDR3 DNA sequence: TGTGCCAGCCTGGGACAGGGTAACAATGAGCAGTTCTTC. This sequence encodes CASLGQGNNEQFF.

The V call is TRBV6-5, the J call TRBJ1-2; D is possibly TRBD1 (5 bases). Germline V gene lookup returns CDR1 MNHEY and CDR2 SVGAGI. V was clipped by 5 bases and J by 4 bases, with 8 bases between them. The length of the CDR3 is 12 residues. CDR3 bases: TGTGCCAGCAGTACCCAGGGCTATGGCTACACCTTC. Translated, it gives CASSTQGYGYTF.

This chain links TRBV6-5 with TRBJ2-5, with a possible D match to TRBD2 (5 bases). V was cut by 7 bases and J by 0 bases, with 12 bases left in between. Germline CDR1 is MNHEY and CDR2 is SVGAGI. This CDR3 region has 14 residues. The CDR3 nucleotides read TGTGCCAGCAAGGCTAGCCAGTACCAAGAGACCCAGTACTTC. Residues: CASKASQYQETQYF.